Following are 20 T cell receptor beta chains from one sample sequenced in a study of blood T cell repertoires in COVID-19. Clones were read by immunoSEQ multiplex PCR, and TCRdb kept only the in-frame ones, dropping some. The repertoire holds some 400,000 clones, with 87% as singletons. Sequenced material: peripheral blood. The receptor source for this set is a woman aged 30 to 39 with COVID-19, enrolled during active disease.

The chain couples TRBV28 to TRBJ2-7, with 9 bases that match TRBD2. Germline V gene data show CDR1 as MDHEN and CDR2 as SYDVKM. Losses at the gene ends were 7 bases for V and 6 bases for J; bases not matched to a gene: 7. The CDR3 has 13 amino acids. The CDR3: CASNAGGRAEQYF. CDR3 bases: TGTGCCAGCAATGCTGGCGGGAGGGCCGAGCAGTACTTC.

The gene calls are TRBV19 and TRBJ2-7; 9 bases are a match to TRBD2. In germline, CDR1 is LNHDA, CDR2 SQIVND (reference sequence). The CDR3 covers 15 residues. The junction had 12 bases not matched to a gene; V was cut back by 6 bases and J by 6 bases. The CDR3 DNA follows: TGTGCCAGTAGCCTTTTTGCGGGAGGGCCGAGCGAGCAGTACTTC. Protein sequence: CASSLFAGGPSEQYF.

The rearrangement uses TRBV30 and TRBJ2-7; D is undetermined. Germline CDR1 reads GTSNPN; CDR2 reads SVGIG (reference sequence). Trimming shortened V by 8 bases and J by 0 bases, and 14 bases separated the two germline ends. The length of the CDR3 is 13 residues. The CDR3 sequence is CAADELSSYEQYF. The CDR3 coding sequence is TGTGCCGCGGATGAGCTGAGCTCCTACGAGCAGTACTTC.

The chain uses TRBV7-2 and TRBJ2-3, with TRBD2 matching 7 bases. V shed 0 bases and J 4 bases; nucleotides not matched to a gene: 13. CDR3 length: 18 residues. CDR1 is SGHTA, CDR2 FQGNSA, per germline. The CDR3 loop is CASSLAPPRAGEADTQYF. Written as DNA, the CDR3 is TGTGCCAGCAGCTTAGCGCCCCCCCGCGCGGGGGAAGCAGATACGCAGTATTTT. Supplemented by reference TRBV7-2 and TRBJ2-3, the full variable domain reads GAGVSQSPSNKVTEKGKDVELRCDPISGHTALYWYRQSLGQGLEFLIYFQGNSAPDKSGLPSDRFSAERTGGSVSTLTIQRTQQEDSAVYLCASSLAPPRAGEADTQYFGPGTRLTVL.

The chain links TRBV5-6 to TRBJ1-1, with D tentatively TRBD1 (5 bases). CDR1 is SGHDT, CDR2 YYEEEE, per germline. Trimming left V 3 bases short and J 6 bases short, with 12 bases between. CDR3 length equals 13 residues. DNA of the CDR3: TGTGCCAGCAGCTCTACCCAGGGATCTGAAGCTTTCTTT. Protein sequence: CASSSTQGSEAFF. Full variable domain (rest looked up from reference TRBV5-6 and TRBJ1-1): DAGVTQSPTHLIKTRGQQVTLRCSPKSGHDTVSWYQQALGQGPQFIFQYYEEEERQRGNFPDRFSGHQFPNYSSELNVNALLLGDSALYLCASSSTQGSEAFFGQGTRLTVV.

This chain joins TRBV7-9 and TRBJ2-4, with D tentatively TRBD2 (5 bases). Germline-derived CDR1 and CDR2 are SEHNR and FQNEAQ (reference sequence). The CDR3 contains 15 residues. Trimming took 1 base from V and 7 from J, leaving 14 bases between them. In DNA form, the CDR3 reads TGTGCCAGCAGCTTAGATTCCGGAAGGAGGAACATTCAGTACTTC. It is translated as CASSLDSGRRNIQYF.

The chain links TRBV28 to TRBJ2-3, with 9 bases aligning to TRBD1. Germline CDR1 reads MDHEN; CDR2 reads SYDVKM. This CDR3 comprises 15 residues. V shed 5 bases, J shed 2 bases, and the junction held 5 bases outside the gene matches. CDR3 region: CASSPRDRVTDTQYF. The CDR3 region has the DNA TGTGCCAGCAGTCCAAGGGACAGGGTCACAGATACGCAGTATTTT.

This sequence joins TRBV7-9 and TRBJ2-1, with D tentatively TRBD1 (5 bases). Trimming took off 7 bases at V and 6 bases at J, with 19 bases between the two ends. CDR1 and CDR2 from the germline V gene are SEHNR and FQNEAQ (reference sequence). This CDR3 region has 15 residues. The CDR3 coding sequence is TGTGCCAGCACCATGATCCCCCAGGGAAGCAATGAGCAGTTCTTC. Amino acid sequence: CASTMIPQGSNEQFF.

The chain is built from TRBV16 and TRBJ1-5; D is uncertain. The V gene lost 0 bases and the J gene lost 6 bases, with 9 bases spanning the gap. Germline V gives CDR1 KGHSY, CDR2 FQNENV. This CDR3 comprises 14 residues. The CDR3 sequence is CASSQSGERQPQHF. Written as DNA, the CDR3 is TGTGCCAGCAGCCAATCTGGGGAGCGTCAGCCCCAGCATTTT.

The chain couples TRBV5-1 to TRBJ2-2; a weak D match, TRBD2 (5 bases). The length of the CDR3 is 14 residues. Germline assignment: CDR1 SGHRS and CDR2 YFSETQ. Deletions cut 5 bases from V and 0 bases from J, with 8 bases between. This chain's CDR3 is CASREGSNTGELFF. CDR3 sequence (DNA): TGCGCCAGCAGAGAGGGATCGAACACCGGGGAGCTGTTTTTT. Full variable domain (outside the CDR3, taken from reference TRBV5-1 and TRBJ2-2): KAGVTQTPRYLIKTRGQQVTLSCSPISGHRSVSWYQQTPGQGLQFLFEYFSETQRNKGNFPGRFSGRQFSNSRSEMNVSTLELGDSALYLCASREGSNTGELFFGEGSRLTVL.

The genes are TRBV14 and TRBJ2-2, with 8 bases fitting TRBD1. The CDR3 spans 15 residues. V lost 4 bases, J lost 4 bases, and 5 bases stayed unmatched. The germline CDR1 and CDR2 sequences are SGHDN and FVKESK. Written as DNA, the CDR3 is TGTGCCAGCAGCCCCTGGACAGGGAGCACCGGGGAGCTGTTTTTT. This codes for CASSPWTGSTGELFF.

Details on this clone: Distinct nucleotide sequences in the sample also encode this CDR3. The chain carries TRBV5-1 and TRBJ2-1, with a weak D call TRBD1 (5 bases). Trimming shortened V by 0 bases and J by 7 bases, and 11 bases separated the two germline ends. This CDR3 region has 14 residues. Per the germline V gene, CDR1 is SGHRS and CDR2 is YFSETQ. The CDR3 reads CASSLEGRGNEQFF. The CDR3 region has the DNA TGCGCCAGCAGCTTGGAGGGGCGCGGAAATGAGCAGTTCTTC.

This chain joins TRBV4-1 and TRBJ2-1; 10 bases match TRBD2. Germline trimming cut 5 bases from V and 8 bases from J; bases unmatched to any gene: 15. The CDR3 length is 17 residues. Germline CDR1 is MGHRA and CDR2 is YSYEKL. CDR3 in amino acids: CASSSGASGRVRDEQFF. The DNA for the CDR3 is TGCGCCAGCAGCTCAGGGGCTAGCGGGAGAGTCAGGGATGAGCAGTTCTTC.

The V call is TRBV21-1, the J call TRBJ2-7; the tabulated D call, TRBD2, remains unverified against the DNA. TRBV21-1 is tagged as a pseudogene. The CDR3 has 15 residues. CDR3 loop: CASSPRGGGAYEQYF. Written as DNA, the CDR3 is TGTGCCAGCAGCCCCCGAGGCGGGGGAGCCTACGAGCAGTACTTC.

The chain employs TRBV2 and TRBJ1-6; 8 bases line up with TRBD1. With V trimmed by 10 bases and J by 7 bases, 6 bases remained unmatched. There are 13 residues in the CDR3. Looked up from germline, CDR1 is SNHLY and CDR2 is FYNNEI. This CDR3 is CATTGEENSPLHF. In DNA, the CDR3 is TGTGCCACGACAGGGGAAGAAAATTCACCCCTCCACTTT.

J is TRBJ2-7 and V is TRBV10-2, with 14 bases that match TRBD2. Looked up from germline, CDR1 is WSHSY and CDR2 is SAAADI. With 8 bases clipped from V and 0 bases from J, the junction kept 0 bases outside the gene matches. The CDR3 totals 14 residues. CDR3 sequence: CASGTSGGSYEQYF. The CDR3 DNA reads TGCGCCAGCGGGACTAGCGGGGGCTCCTACGAGCAGTACTTC.

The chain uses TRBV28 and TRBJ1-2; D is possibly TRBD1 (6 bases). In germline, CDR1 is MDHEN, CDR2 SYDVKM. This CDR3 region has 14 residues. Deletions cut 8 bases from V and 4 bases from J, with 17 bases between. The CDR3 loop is CASLESGGSYGYTF. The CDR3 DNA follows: TGTGCCAGCCTCGAATCTGGGGGCAGCTATGGCTACACCTTC.

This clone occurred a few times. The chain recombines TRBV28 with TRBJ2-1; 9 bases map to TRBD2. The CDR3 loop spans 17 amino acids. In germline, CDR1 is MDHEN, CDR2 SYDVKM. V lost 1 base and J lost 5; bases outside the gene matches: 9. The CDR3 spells CASSLSPTSGLNNEQFF. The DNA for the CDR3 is TGTGCCAGCAGTTTATCCCCGACTAGCGGACTTAACAATGAGCAGTTCTTC.

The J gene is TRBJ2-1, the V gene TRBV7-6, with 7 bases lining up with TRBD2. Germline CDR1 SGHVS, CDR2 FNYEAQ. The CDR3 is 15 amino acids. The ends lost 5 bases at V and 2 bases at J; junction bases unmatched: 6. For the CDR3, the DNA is TGTGCCAGCAGCCTGGATGGGGGGGCCTACAATGAGCAGTTCTTC. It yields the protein CASSLDGGAYNEQFF.

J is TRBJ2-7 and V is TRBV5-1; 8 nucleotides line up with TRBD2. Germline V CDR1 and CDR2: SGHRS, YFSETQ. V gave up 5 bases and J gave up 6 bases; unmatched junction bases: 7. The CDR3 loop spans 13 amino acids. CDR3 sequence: CASSRGGLGEQYF. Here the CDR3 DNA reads TGCGCCAGCAGTAGGGGGGGACTAGGCGAGCAGTACTTC.